These 21 T cell receptor beta chains were sequenced from one sample in a study of PD-1 blockade in classical Hodgkin lymphoma. The patients all showed relapse after autologous stem cell transplantation, while their brentuximab vedotin exposure varied. TCRdb's copy holds only in-frame clones and misses some; the assay was immunoSEQ multiplex PCR. This repertoire shows about 110,000 clones, 89% found once; its top ten account for approximately 20%. The input for sequencing was peripheral blood mononuclear cells (PBMCs), taken before the second cycle of nivolumab. These receptors were obtained from a human donor with classical Hodgkin lymphoma.

The V and J genes are TRBV7-9 and TRBJ2-5; D perhaps matches TRBD1 (7 bases). The V gene's germline CDR1 is SEHNR and CDR2 FQNEAQ (reference sequence). The CDR3 is 12 amino acids. The V end was cut by 4 bases, the J end by 5 bases, with 8 bases between. CDR3 loop: CASSSGGETQYF. The CDR3 DNA follows: TGTGCCAGCAGCTCAGGGGGGGAGACCCAGTACTTC.

This clone was observed a handful of times. For the CDR3, the DNA is TGTGCCAGCAGGACTACAGGGTACTATGGCTACACCTTC. Its translation: CASRTTGYYGYTF. This rearrangement joins TRBV27 to TRBJ1-2, with D perhaps matching TRBD1 (6 bases). Germline loops: CDR1 MNHEY, CDR2 SMNVEV (reference sequence). The CDR3 runs 13 residues. Trimming shortened V by 6 bases and J by 3 bases, and 11 bases separated the two germline ends.

This clone has just a few counts. V and J are TRBV7-9 and TRBJ2-2; 7 nucleotides match TRBD2. The junction had 3 bases not matched to a gene; V was cut back by 5 bases and J by 3 bases. The CDR3 is 14 amino acids. Germline lookup yields CDR1 SEHNR and CDR2 FQNEAQ (reference sequence). The CDR3 coding sequence is TGTGCCAGCAGCAACGCGGGGGACACCGGGGAGCTGTTTTTT. This sequence encodes CASSNAGDTGELFF.

This clone was recorded once. CDR3 sequence (DNA): TGTGCCAGCACTCGGGACCCCTTACCGGGAGCTGAAGCTTTCTTT. Amino acid sequence: CASTRDPLPGAEAFF. The V call is TRBV27, the J call TRBJ1-1; D perhaps matches TRBD1 (5 bases). V gave up 7 bases and J gave up 6 bases, with 21 bases separating them. Per germline, CDR1 MNHEY and CDR2 SMNVEV (reference sequence). This CDR3 has 15 residues.

The table lists this clone with a count of one. This chain connects TRBV7-2 to TRBJ1-2; 8 nucleotides align to TRBD1. Germline CDR1 SGHTA, CDR2 FQGNSA. CDR3 length: 16 amino acids. V shed 5 bases and J 0 bases; nucleotides not matched to a gene: 8. CDR3 in DNA: TGTGCCAGCAGCCCACCGGGACAGGTCGCTAACTATGGCTACACCTTC. Encoded protein: CASSPPGQVANYGYTF. Based on the CDR3 plus reference TRBV7-2 and TRBJ1-2, the full variable domain is GAGVSQSPSNKVTEKGKDVELRCDPISGHTALYWYRQSLGQGLEFLIYFQGNSAPDKSGLPSDRFSAERTGGSVSTLTIQRTQQEDSAVYLCASSPPGQVANYGYTFGSGTRLTVV.

This clone occurred once. The genes are TRBV28 and TRBJ1-1; no definite D call. Germline CDR1 MDHEN, CDR2 SYDVKM. This CDR3 contains 13 residues. The V gene lost 5 bases and the J gene lost 6 bases, with 13 bases spanning the gap. The CDR3 DNA follows: TGTGCCAGCAGTATGGACTATAGAGCTGAAGCTTTCTTT. It yields the protein CASSMDYRAEAFF.

J is TRBJ2-6 and V is TRBV5-1, with TRBD1 matching over 10 bases. The V gene end was trimmed by 4 bases and the J gene end by 3 bases; junction bases not matched to a gene: 10. CDR3 length: 18 amino acids. Germline CDR1 is SGHRS and CDR2 is YFSETQ. DNA of the CDR3: TGCGCCAGCAGCAACCGGACAGGGGGTAGTGGTGGGGCCAACGTCCTGACTTTC. Its protein product is CASSNRTGGSGGANVLTF.

The V call is TRBV4-3, the J call TRBJ2-7; D remains unclear. Trimming took 0 bases from V and 3 from J, leaving 9 bases between them. The CDR3 covers 14 residues. The germline V gene has CDR1 LGHNA and CDR2 YSLEER. The CDR3 bases are TGCGCCAGCAGCCAAGATTTTTTGGGCTACGAGCAGTACTTC. This codes for CASSQDFLGYEQYF.

This chain uses TRBV28 with TRBJ1-1, with TRBD1 identical over 8 bases. The germline gives CDR1 MDHEN, CDR2 SYDVKM. J was trimmed by 3 bases and V by 3 bases; bases with no gene match: 12. This CDR3 comprises 17 residues. DNA for the CDR3: TGTGCCAGCAGTTTTCTGGGCAGGGGGCGAAGGGACACTGAAGCTTTCTTT. Translation: CASSFLGRGRRDTEAFF.

The CDR3 is CASSLSGNTIYF. The CDR3 nucleotides read TGTGCCAGCAGTTTATCTGGAAACACCATATATTTT. The chain couples TRBV27 to TRBJ1-3; D not certain. V was trimmed by 0 bases and J by 3 bases, leaving 0 bases between them. The V gene's germline CDR1 is MNHEY and CDR2 SMNVEV (reference sequence). The CDR3 runs to 12 residues.

This clone came up once. Here the CDR3 DNA reads TGTGCCAGCATGACCGGGACAGGGGAGATTTTTGGCCAAGCTTTCTTT. Its protein is CASMTGTGEIFGQAFF. The rearrangement links TRBV28 to TRBJ1-1, with 10 positions matching TRBD1. Germline V CDR1 and CDR2: MDHEN, SYDVKM. Trimming removed 7 bases from V and 9 bases from J; junction bases left unmatched: 17. The CDR3 has 16 amino acids. Combining the CDR3 with reference TRBV28 and TRBJ1-1 gives the whole variable domain DVKVTQSSRYLVKRTGEKVFLECVQDMDHENMFWYRQDPGLGLRLIYFSYDVKMKEKGDIPEGYSVSREKKERFSLILESASTNQTSMYLCASMTGTGEIFGQAFFGQGTRLTVV.

This rearrangement joins TRBV18 to TRBJ2-2; D is unresolved. V gave up 6 bases and J gave up 4 bases, with 15 bases separating them. Germline V gene sequence: CDR1 KGHSH, CDR2 LQKENI. The CDR3 spans 15 residues. The CDR3 nucleotides are TGTGCCAGCTCGCCTTCCCGACCAGGCACCGGGGAGCTGTTTTTT. It codes for CASSPSRPGTGELFF.

The chain is built from TRBV5-5 and TRBJ1-1; no definite D call. The CDR3 has 15 amino acids. Trimming took off 0 bases at V and 1 base at J, with 10 bases between the two ends. From germline, CDR1 is SGHKS and CDR2 YYEKEE (reference sequence). CDR3: CASSLVGNGNTEAFF. The CDR3 coding sequence is TGTGCCAGCAGCTTGGTAGGAAATGGGAACACTGAAGCTTTCTTT.

V and J are TRBV6-5 and TRBJ2-1; 8 bases align to TRBD2. The CDR3 has 13 amino acids. V dropped 5 bases and J dropped 5; count of bases not matched to a gene: 2. In germline, CDR1 is MNHEY, CDR2 SVGAGI. The CDR3: CASSGTSNNEQFF. The CDR3 coding sequence is TGTGCCAGCAGTGGGACTAGTAACAATGAGCAGTTCTTC.

CDR3: CASSGVGWTQHF. CDR3 bases: TGTGCCAGCAGTGGAGTGGGCTGGACCCAGCATTTT. The rearrangement links TRBV2 to TRBJ1-5; D remains unclear. Trimming left V 4 bases short and J 11 bases short, with 12 bases between. CDR3 length: 12 amino acids. Germline V CDR1 and CDR2: SNHLY, FYNNEI.

The rearrangement links TRBV19 to TRBJ1-3; possibly TRBD1 for D (5 bases). This CDR3 region has 13 residues. CDR1 is LNHDA and CDR2 is SQIVND in the germline V gene (reference sequence). V was pared by 7 bases and J by 2 bases, with 9 bases between. The CDR3 DNA reads TGTGCCAGTACCCGGGGCCCTGGAAACACCATATATTTT. It is translated as CASTRGPGNTIYF.

The gene calls are TRBV7-6 and TRBJ2-1, with 12 bases lining up with TRBD2. The CDR3 extends over 16 amino acids. CDR1 SGHVS and CDR2 FNYEAQ come from the germline V gene. The V segment lost 5 bases and the J segment 9 bases; nucleotides outside the gene matches: 11. CDR3 nucleotide sequence: TGTGCCAGCAGCCCGCTGACTAGCGGGAGTTATGCTGAGCAGTTCTTC. As protein: CASSPLTSGSYAEQFF.

V is TRBV29-1 and J is TRBJ2-1; 13 nucleotides line up with TRBD2. CDR1 is SQVTM and CDR2 is ANQGSEA in the germline V gene. This CDR3 contains 16 residues. The ends lost 4 bases at V and 7 bases at J; junction bases unmatched: 10. The CDR3 DNA is TGCAGCGTTGCAAAGGGGGGACTAGCGGGAAGGAATGAGCAGTTCTTC. Translating gives CSVAKGGLAGRNEQFF.

This clone was observed a single time. In DNA form, the CDR3 reads TGTGCCAGCAGCATGACAGGGGGCTTCGGGGAGCTGTTTTTT. It is translated as CASSMTGGFGELFF. J is TRBJ2-2 and V is TRBV7-6, with TRBD1 identical over 10 bases. V trimming: 5 bases; J trimming: 7 bases; junction bases outside the gene matches: 4. The CDR3 is 14 amino acids. Germline V gene sequence: CDR1 SGHVS, CDR2 FNYEAQ.

The chain combines TRBV4-3 with TRBJ1-4; D remains ambiguous. V lost 0 bases and J 8 bases, leaving 22 bases between the germline ends. The germline V gene encodes CDR1 LGHNA and CDR2 YSLEER. This CDR3 comprises 18 residues. DNA of the CDR3: TGCGCCAGCAGCCAAGAGGGCCCACCTACGGGCTCTGGCGAAAAACTGTTTTTT. Translation: CASSQEGPPTGSGEKLFF.

This clone was found a few times. The J gene is TRBJ2-7, the V gene TRBV7-9; 7 nucleotides line up with TRBD1. The germline V gene encodes CDR1 SEHNR and CDR2 FQNEAQ (reference sequence). V gave up 5 bases and J gave up 2 bases; unmatched junction bases: 6. The length of the CDR3 is 14 residues. The CDR3 loop reads CASSPSGTAYEQYF. The CDR3 DNA reads as TGTGCCAGCAGCCCCTCCGGGACAGCCTACGAGCAGTACTTC.